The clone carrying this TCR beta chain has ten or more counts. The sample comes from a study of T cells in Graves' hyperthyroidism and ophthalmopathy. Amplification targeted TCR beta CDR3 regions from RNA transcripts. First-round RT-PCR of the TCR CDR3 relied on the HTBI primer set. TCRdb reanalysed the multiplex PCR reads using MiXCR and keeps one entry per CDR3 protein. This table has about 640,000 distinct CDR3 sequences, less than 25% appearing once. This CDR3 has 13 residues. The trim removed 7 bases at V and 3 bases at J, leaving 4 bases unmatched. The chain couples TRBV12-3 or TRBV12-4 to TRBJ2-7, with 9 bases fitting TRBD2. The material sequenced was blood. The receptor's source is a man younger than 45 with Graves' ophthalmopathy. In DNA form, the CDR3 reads TGTGCCAGCACCCTAGCGGGGCTCTACGAGCAGTACTTC. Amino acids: CASTLAGLYEQYF.